Listed below are T cell receptor beta chains from one sample, sequenced in a study of T-cell memory formation after mild COVID-19. MiXCR was run by TCRdb on the 5' RACE reads, yielding one entry per CDR3 protein. The sample yields approximately 210,000 distinct CDR3 sequences, under 12% seen once. Material: PBMCs or a T cell subset sorted from them (not recorded which). The origin of the receptors is a man younger than 35 who had mild COVID-19 (a few samples of this study predate the infection). Cell type and time point are not known. The CDR3 runs from the conserved cysteine through the conserved F or W. D genes are given only for firm matches. Not every row has a clone size; where given, it reads once, few, many or a size class.

V	size	D	J	DNA	CDR3
TRBV18	few	NA	TRBJ2-1	TGTGCCAGCTCACCATTTACCTCGGACCTACAGTTCTTC	CASSPFTSDLQFF
TRBV6-1	NA	NA	TRBJ1-6	TGTGCCAGCAGTGGATCCGGGACACTGGCTTCACCCCTCCACTTT	CASSGSGTLASPLHF
TRBV3-1	few	NA	TRBJ2-1	TGTGCCAGCAGCCAATACGGCAATGAGCAGTTCTTC	CASSQYGNEQFF
TRBV12-3/TRBV12-4	few	NA	TRBJ2-1	TGTGCCAGCAGTGCGCGGGACAGATACAATGAGCAGTTCTTC	CASSARDRYNEQFF
TRBV7-9	many	TRBD2	TRBJ2-2	TGTGCCAGCAGCTCCGGGACTAGCGGGGGGGTTAACACCGGGGAGCTGTTTTTT	CASSSGTSGGVNTGELFF
TRBV7-8	few	NA	TRBJ1-5	TGTGCCAGCAGCCCTCGGACCGCTGAAGGAGGTTATCAGCCCCAGCATTTT	CASSPRTAEGGYQPQHF
TRBV18	NA	NA	TRBJ1-4	TGTGCCAGCTCACTTGGATATCCGAATGAAAAACTGTTTTTT	CASSLGYPNEKLFF
TRBV6-5	few	TRBD2	TRBJ2-3	TGTGCCAGCAGTTATCCTGCGGGGGGCGCGGGAATAGATACGCAGTATTTT	CASSYPAGGAGIDTQYF
TRBV20-1	few	TRBD2	TRBJ2-3	TGCAGCCTCCTACTAGCGCGCACAGATACGCAGTATTTT	CSLLLARTDTQYF
TRBV9	NA	NA	TRBJ2-7	TGTGCCAGCAACCTCGGGCCGGACCGCTACGAGCAGTACTTC	CASNLGPDRYEQYF
TRBV3-1	few	NA	TRBJ2-2	TGTGCCAGCAGCCAAGAGGGGGGGCGGAGCACCGGGGAGCTGTTTTTT	CASSQEGGRSTGELFF
TRBV29-1	few	TRBD1	TRBJ1-6	TGCAGCGTTCGGGGACAGGAGAATTCACCCCTCCACTTT	CSVRGQENSPLHF
TRBV7-2	NA	TRBD2	TRBJ2-5	TGTGCCAGCAGCACGCGGGGGGGTGGGGAGACCCAGTACTTC	CASSTRGGGETQYF